This TCR beta chain was sequenced for a study of T cell responses to AZD1222 COVID-19 vaccine. TCRdb's table, derived via immunoSEQ multiplex PCR, lists solely in-frame clones and lacks some. There are approximately 70,000 clones in the sample; 80% occur only once, and around an eighth lies in the top ten. The CDR3 is made up of 16 amino acids. Germline loops: CDR1 GTSNPN, CDR2 SVGIG (reference sequence). Trimming left V 3 bases short and J 1 base short, with 18 bases between. The analysis combined second doses at about 4 or about 12 weeks. The sequence derives from an adult who received the AZD1222 COVID-19 vaccine. The material sequenced was peripheral blood, taken 28 days after the second AZD1222 dose. The chain is built from TRBV30 and TRBJ1-1; a possible D gene is TRBD1 (6 bases). CDR3 residues: CAWRRKGVIRNTEAFF. In DNA form, the CDR3 reads TGTGCCTGGAGGAGAAAGGGGGTTATAAGGAACACTGAAGCTTTCTTT.